This entry features one TCR beta chain sequence. The target antigen is unknown. The CDR3 ends on some other residue instead of the conserved phenylalanine or tryptophan, so this is likely a read error. Whole-study results and caveats: The TCR gene usage of tumor memory CD4+ T cells clustered together with blood and lymph node memory CD4+ cells and with lymph node naive CD4+ cells. Greatest tumor Treg TCR overlap was with tumor naive CD4+ cells.

Constant-region reverse primers amplified full-length variable regions, followed by semi-nested Nested Universal Primer A PCR. TCRdb fed the 5' RACE reads into MiXCR, producing one record per CDR3 protein. Here the sample spans around 11,000 distinct CDR3 sequences, roughly half being singletons. Sequencing input: tumor-infiltrating naive CD4+ T cells sorted from the breast tumor. Indicated subset: naive CD4+ T cells, CD4+CD45RA+CD25-. This receptor was identified in a female donor with breast cancer.

The CDR3 protein is CASKANTEAFL. The CDR3 nucleotides read TGTGCCAGCAAGGCGAACACTGAAGCTTTCCTT. V gene TRBV25-1 combines with J gene TRBJ1-1; D ambiguous. In germline, CDR1 is MGHDK, CDR2 SYGVNS. CDR3 length: 11 amino acids. Trimming stripped 7 bases from V and 1 base from J, with 4 bases between.